This paragraph reports one T cell receptor beta chain. Its antigen is unidentified. The donors, all of them Caucasian adults, lived in Nashville, Tennessee. These data originate in a study of shared clonotypes between healthy human individuals. Study background: There were three CD4 naive, three CD4 memory, two CD8 naive and one CD8 memory plates per donor.

The CDR3 contains 15 residues. V was shortened by 4 bases and J by 5 bases, with 17 bases between the two germline ends. Germline CDR1 reads MGHDK; CDR2 reads SYGVNS. Study-level points and caveats: Estimated clonotype richness was generally higher in naive than memory subsets.

Sorted-subset replicate PCR reactions were performed with 150 to 200 ng DNA, corresponding to about 32,000 T cell genomes. Produced via immunoSEQ multiplex PCR; TCRdb's table is partial and in-frame only. The data contain 600,000 to 750,000 clones, approximately 77% of them seen just once; the ten biggest clones take up roughly 1.8%. The sample was memory CD4+ T cells sorted from blood. The subset denotes: CD45RA-negative fraction. The sequence was obtained from a young woman in good health. V is TRBV25-1 and J is TRBJ2-5; D is perhaps TRBD2 (5 bases). The CDR3: CASSGPSPSTETQYF. CDR3 nucleotides: TGTGCCAGCAGTGGCCCCTCCCCTAGCACCGAGACCCAGTACTTC.